Listed below are T cell receptor beta chains from one sample, sequenced in a study of cytomegalovirus exposure and HLA in healthy donors. Sequencing was performed with immunoSEQ multiplex PCR; in TCRdb, only in-frame clones are kept and a portion is missing. The sample lists 110,000 or so clones, around 86% occurring once. The sequenced sample was PBMCs. Source of these receptors: a man in his late teens or twenties in good health and CMV-seronegative. Both conserved end residues are part of each CDR3. D genes are given only for firm matches.

j_call: TRBJ2-4
d_call: .
v_call: TRBV27
cdr3_aa: CASSLSIPFPGNIQYF
cdr3_nt: TGTGCCAGCAGTTTATCTATACCGTTTCCGGGAAACATTCAGTACTTC

j_call: TRBJ2-7
d_call: TRBD2
v_call: TRBV5-8
cdr3_aa: CASSWGGPIYEQYF
cdr3_nt: TGTGCCAGCAGCTGGGGGGGACCTATCTACGAGCAGTACTTC

j_call: TRBJ2-3
d_call: TRBD1
v_call: TRBV19
cdr3_aa: CASSLQDRGRDTQYF
cdr3_nt: TGTGCCAGTAGTTTACAGGACAGGGGCAGAGATACGCAGTATTTT

j_call: TRBJ1-2
d_call: TRBD1
v_call: TRBV7-8
cdr3_aa: CASSSSGTAYGYTF
cdr3_nt: TGTGCCAGCAGCTCGTCCGGGACAGCATATGGCTACACCTTC

j_call: TRBJ1-2
d_call: .
v_call: TRBV7-9
cdr3_aa: CASSLGTANYGYTF
cdr3_nt: TGTGCCAGCAGCTTAGGCACTGCTAACTATGGCTACACCTTC

j_call: TRBJ2-1
d_call: TRBD1
v_call: TRBV7-9
cdr3_aa: CASSLRQGPDDEQFF
cdr3_nt: TGTGCCAGCAGCTTGAGACAGGGGCCAGACGATGAGCAGTTCTTC

j_call: TRBJ2-1
d_call: .
v_call: TRBV14
cdr3_aa: CASSQVPTQQFF
cdr3_nt: TGTGCCAGCAGCCAAGTTCCTACCCAGCAGTTCTTC

j_call: TRBJ2-5
d_call: TRBD2
v_call: TRBV7-6
cdr3_aa: CASAGGQGRETQYF
cdr3_nt: TGTGCCAGCGCGGGGGGGCAGGGGAGAGAGACCCAGTACTTC

j_call: TRBJ1-4
d_call: .
v_call: TRBV5-6
cdr3_aa: CASSLSADGSNEKLFF
cdr3_nt: TGTGCCAGCAGCTTGAGTGCAGATGGTTCCAATGAAAAACTGTTTTTT

j_call: TRBJ2-3
d_call: .
v_call: TRBV30
cdr3_aa: CAWSASRDTQYF
cdr3_nt: TGTGCCTGGAGTGCCTCGCGAGATACGCAGTATTTT

j_call: TRBJ2-5
d_call: TRBD1
v_call: TRBV18
cdr3_aa: CASSPDRAKTQYF
cdr3_nt: TGTGCCAGCTCACCTGACAGGGCAAAGACCCAGTACTTC